A single sample gave rise to the 14 T cell receptor beta chains below, sequenced in a study of cytomegalovirus exposure and HLA in healthy donors. The PCR contained 60 Vbeta and 13 Jbeta primers. TCRdb keeps only in-frame clones here, not all; method: immunoSEQ multiplex PCR. The table has 100,000 to 150,000 clones, 80% seen once. The source material was PBMCs. These receptors originate from a woman aged 40 to 55 in good health and CMV-seronegative.

The chain uses TRBV5-1 and TRBJ1-2; 7 bases are a match to TRBD1. Germline V gives CDR1 SGHRS, CDR2 YFSETQ. Trimming removed 0 bases from V and 3 bases from J; junction bases left unmatched: 8. This CDR3 is 16 amino acids long. The CDR3 bases are TGCGCCAGCAGCTTGGGACAGGGCTGGATCGACTATGGCTACACCTTC. Encoded protein: CASSLGQGWIDYGYTF.

V usage is TRBV6-5 and J usage is TRBJ2-2, with D possibly being TRBD2 (6 bases). The germline gives CDR1 MNHEY, CDR2 SVGAGI. V was trimmed by 8 bases and J by 6 bases, leaving 10 bases between them. This CDR3 is built from 12 residues. CDR3 DNA sequence: TGTGCCAGCGGGGGGAATTCCGGGGAGCTGTTTTTT. Its translation is CASGGNSGELFF.

The V and J genes are TRBV7-9 and TRBJ2-6; 7 bases align to TRBD1. V shed 10 bases, J shed 0 bases, and the junction held 12 bases outside the gene matches. Germline CDR1 reads SEHNR; CDR2 reads FQNEAQ (reference sequence). The CDR3 is 17 amino acids. CDR3 in amino acids: CAIPGTDYYSGANVLTF. CDR3 nucleotide sequence: TGTGCCATTCCCGGGACAGATTATTACTCTGGGGCCAACGTCCTGACTTTC.

The rearrangement links TRBV7-2 to TRBJ2-7, with TRBD2 matching over 14 bases. The V gene's germline CDR1 is SGHTA and CDR2 FQGNSA. CDR3 length equals 16 residues. Trimming cost V 1 base and J 9 bases; bases outside gene matches: 8. The CDR3 loop is CASSLEGTSGRNGQYF. The CDR3 DNA reads as TGTGCCAGCAGCTTAGAGGGGACTAGCGGGAGAAACGGGCAGTACTTC.

The V call is TRBV5-1, the J call TRBJ1-1, with D tentatively TRBD1 (5 bases). Trimming removed 4 bases at V and 6 bases at J, with 16 bases between. This CDR3 has 14 residues. Germline V lookup: CDR1 SGHRS, CDR2 YFSETQ. CDR3 protein: CASSPVSGGAEAFF. The CDR3 bases are TGCGCCAGCAGCCCGGTGTCGGGAGGGGCTGAAGCTTTCTTT.

The chain uses TRBV29-1 and TRBJ2-1; D is perhaps TRBD2 (5 bases). Germline V CDR1 and CDR2: SQVTM, ANQGSEA. V lost 3 bases, J lost 0 bases, and 9 bases lay in between. CDR3 length: 14 amino acids. The DNA of the CDR3 is TGCAGCGTTGACGGGATACCCTCCTACAATGAGCAGTTCTTC. Protein: CSVDGIPSYNEQFF.

This clone was counted only a few times. The chain uses TRBV6-5 and TRBJ2-3, with TRBD1 as a possible D gene (5 bases). Deletions cut 8 bases from V and 0 bases from J, with 12 bases between. The CDR3 covers 14 residues. CDR1 and CDR2 from the germline V gene are MNHEY and SVGAGI. The CDR3 region is CASQGGASTDTQYF. In nucleotides, the CDR3 is TGTGCCAGCCAAGGTGGGGCTAGCACAGATACGCAGTATTTT.

This chain links TRBV9 with TRBJ1-2, with D maybe TRBD1 (6 bases). Germline V gene lookup returns CDR1 SGDLS and CDR2 YYNGEE. The CDR3 runs to 14 residues. V lost 2 bases and J 0 bases, leaving 8 bases between the germline ends. The CDR3 loop reads CASSVGQTNYGYTF. The CDR3 nucleotides are TGTGCCAGCAGCGTCGGACAGACTAACTATGGCTACACCTTC. Variable domain in full (rest from reference TRBV9 and TRBJ1-2): DSGVTQTPKHLITATGQRVTLRCSPRSGDLSVYWYQQSLDQGLQFLIQYYNGEERAKGNILERFSAQQFPDLHSELNLSSLELGDSALYFCASSVGQTNYGYTFGSGTRLTVV.

Only a few counts were recorded for this clone. The chain uses TRBV4-1 and TRBJ2-2, with D unresolved. The CDR3 sequence is 15 residues long. Per the germline V gene, CDR1 is MGHRA and CDR2 is YSYEKL. Trimming pared 1 base from V and 4 bases from J, leaving 10 bases between. The CDR3 bases are TGCGCCAGCAGCCAAGTTGAACTAATCACCGGGGAGCTGTTTTTT. Protein sequence: CASSQVELITGELFF.

V usage is TRBV27 and J usage is TRBJ1-1; 9 bases map to TRBD1. This CDR3 is 15 amino acids long. V was clipped by 5 bases and J by 2 bases; unmatched bases: 6. Germline CDR1 and CDR2: MNHEY and SMNVEV (reference sequence). The CDR3 here is CASSPGDRVNTEAFF. In DNA form, the CDR3 reads TGTGCCAGCAGTCCGGGGGACAGGGTTAACACTGAAGCTTTCTTT.

The rearrangement links TRBV28 to TRBJ2-7, with TRBD2 identical over 8 bases. The CDR3 runs to 15 residues. The V gene end was trimmed by 5 bases and the J gene end by 5 bases; junction bases not matched to a gene: 11. CDR1 is MDHEN and CDR2 is SYDVKM in the germline V gene. The CDR3 DNA reads TGTGCCAGCAGTGTCACTAGCGGAGGCGGGCACGAGCAGTACTTC. It is translated as CASSVTSGGGHEQYF. Looking up the rest from reference TRBV28 and TRBJ2-7 gives the full variable domain: DVKVTQSSRYLVKRTGEKVFLECVQDMDHENMFWYRQDPGLGLRLIYFSYDVKMKEKGDIPEGYSVSREKKERFSLILESASTNQTSMYLCASSVTSGGGHEQYFGPGTRLTVT.

Only one count was recorded for this clone. The chain has TRBV18 and TRBJ1-2; D remains unclear. The length of the CDR3 is 18 residues. The ends were cut back, 5 bases at V and 0 bases at J, with 22 bases in the middle. Germline CDR1 is KGHSH and CDR2 is LQKENI. The CDR3, as DNA: TGTGCCAGCTCAACGGCCCTTCCTCGAGGCGCCGCTAACTATGGCTACACCTTC. This translates into CASSTALPRGAANYGYTF.

The chain recombines TRBV4-1 with TRBJ1-4; TRBD1 might be the D (5 bases). This CDR3 contains 16 residues. V lost 0 bases and J 0 bases, leaving 8 bases between the germline ends. Germline CDR1 MGHRA, CDR2 YSYEKL. The CDR3 here is CASSQDGGSTNEKLFF. The CDR3 DNA follows: TGCGCCAGCAGCCAAGATGGGGGGTCAACTAATGAAAAACTGTTTTTT.

The chain is built from TRBV5-4 and TRBJ2-5; TRBD1 matches 9 bases. Germline CDR1 SGHNT, CDR2 YYREEE (reference sequence). CDR3 length: 15 residues. With V trimmed by 3 bases and J by 5 bases, 8 bases remained unmatched. DNA of the CDR3: TGTGCCAGCAGCTGGGGACAGGGCCGGGGGGAGACCCAGTACTTC. This translates into CASSWGQGRGETQYF.